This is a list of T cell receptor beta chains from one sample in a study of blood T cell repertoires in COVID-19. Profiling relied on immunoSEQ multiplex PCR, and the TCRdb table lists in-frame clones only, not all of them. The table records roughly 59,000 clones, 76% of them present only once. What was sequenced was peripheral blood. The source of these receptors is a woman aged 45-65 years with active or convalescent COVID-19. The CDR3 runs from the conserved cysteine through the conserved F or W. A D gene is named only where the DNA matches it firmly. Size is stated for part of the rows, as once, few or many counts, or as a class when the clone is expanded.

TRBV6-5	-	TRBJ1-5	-	CASSYYENQPQHF	TGTGCCAGCAGTTACTACGAGAATCAGCCCCAGCATTTT
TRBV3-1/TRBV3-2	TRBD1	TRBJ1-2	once	CASKGRGRLGGYTF	TGTGCCAGCAAGGGCAGGGGGCGTCTAGGTGGCTACACCTTC
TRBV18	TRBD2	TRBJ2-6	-	CASSHSPGLAGEGPGANVLTF	TGTGCCAGCTCACACTCACCGGGACTAGCGGGAGAGGGTCCTGGGGCCAACGTCCTGACTTTC
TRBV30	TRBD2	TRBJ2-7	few	CAWSGLAGAPHEQYF	TGTGCCTGGAGTGGACTAGCGGGAGCCCCCCACGAGCAGTACTTC
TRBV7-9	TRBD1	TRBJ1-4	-	CASSLGTGEEKLFF	TGTGCCAGCAGCTTAGGGACAGGAGAGGAAAAACTGTTTTTT
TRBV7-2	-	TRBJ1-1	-	CASSSWAGQNTEAFF	TGTGCCAGCAGCTCCTGGGCAGGCCAGAACACTGAAGCTTTCTTT
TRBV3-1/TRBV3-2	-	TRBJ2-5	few	CASTEAQGLLETQYF	TGTGCCAGCACCGAAGCTCAGGGTTTATTAGAGACCCAGTACTTC
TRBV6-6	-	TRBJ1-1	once	CASSRLGTLMNTEAFF	TGTGCCAGCAGTCGACTCGGGACACTCATGAACACTGAAGCTTTCTTT
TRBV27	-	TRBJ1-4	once	CASSLGLSTRGEKLFF	TGTGCCAGCAGTTTAGGACTCTCGACCCGGGGTGAAAAACTGTTTTTT
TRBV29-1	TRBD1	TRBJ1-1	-	CSVITGGETEAFF	TGCAGCGTTATAACAGGGGGGGAGACTGAAGCTTTCTTT
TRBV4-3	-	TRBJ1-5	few	CASSQDGRDNQPQHF	TGCGCCAGCAGCCAAGACGGCAGGGACAATCAGCCCCAGCATTTT
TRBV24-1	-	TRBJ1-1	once	CATRGGPGRTEAFF	TGTGCCACCAGGGGGGGGCCCGGTCGCACTGAAGCTTTCTTT
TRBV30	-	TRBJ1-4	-	CAGYRRDREKLFF	TGTGCCGGATATCGGAGGGACCGGGAAAAACTGTTTTTT
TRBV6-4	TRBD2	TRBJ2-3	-	CASSESTSGRNTQYF	TGTGCCAGCAGTGAGTCGACTAGCGGGAGAAATACGCAGTATTTT
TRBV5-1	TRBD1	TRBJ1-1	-	CASSSSSGDSTEAFF	TGCGCCAGCAGCTCCTCGTCCGGGGACAGCACTGAAGCTTTCTTT
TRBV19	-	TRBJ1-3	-	CASTGSSGNTIYF	TGTGCCAGTACCGGGTCCTCTGGAAACACCATATATTTT
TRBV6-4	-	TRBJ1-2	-	CASSPESNYGYTF	TGTGCCAGCAGCCCCGAGTCAAACTATGGCTACACCTTC
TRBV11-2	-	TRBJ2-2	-	CASSPLSAGELFF	TGTGCCAGCAGCCCTCTGTCGGCCGGGGAGCTGTTTTTT
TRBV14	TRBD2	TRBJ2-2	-	CASSQWDYANTGELFF	TGTGCCAGCAGCCAATGGGACTATGCGAACACCGGGGAGCTGTTTTTT
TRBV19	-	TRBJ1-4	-	CASRGVGGEKLFF	TGTGCCAGTAGAGGGGTCGGGGGTGAAAAACTGTTTTTT
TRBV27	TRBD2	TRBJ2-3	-	CASRGTSGTYTQYF	TGTGCCAGCAGGGGGACTAGCGGGACCTATACGCAGTATTTT
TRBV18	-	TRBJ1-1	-	CASSPGVEAFF	TGTGCCAGCTCACCCGGGGTTGAAGCTTTCTTT
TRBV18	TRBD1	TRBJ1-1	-	CASSPGDRVNTEAFF	TGTGCCAGCTCACCCGGGGACAGGGTGAACACTGAAGCTTTCTTT
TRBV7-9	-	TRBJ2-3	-	CASSLGRDSTDTQYF	TGTGCCAGCAGCTTAGGTCGCGATTCCACAGATACGCAGTATTTT
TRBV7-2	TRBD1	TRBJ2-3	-	CASRPGTANTQYF	TGTGCCAGCAGACCTGGGACAGCTAATACGCAGTATTTT
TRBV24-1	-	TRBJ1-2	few	CATSDRWQVGGYGYTF	TGTGCCACCAGTGACCGCTGGCAGGTGGGAGGGTATGGCTACACCTTC
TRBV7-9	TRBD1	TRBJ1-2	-	CASSLGQGGRGYTF	TGTGCCAGCAGCTTAGGACAGGGGGGTCGAGGCTACACCTTC
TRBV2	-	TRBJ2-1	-	CASRLTSYNSYNEQFF	TGTGCCAGCAGGTTAACTAGCTACAACTCCTACAATGAGCAGTTCTTC
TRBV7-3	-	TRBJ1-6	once	CASREDSYNSPLHF	TGTGCCAGCCGTGAGGACAGCTATAATTCACCCCTCCACTTT
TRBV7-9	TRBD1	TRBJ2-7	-	CASSSTGSYSYEQYF	TGTGCCAGCAGCTCGACAGGGAGCTATTCCTACGAGCAGTACTTC
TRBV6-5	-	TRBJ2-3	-	CASTRSASGTQYF	TGTGCCAGCACCCGTTCAGCTAGTGGTACGCAGTATTTT
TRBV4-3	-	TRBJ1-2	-	CASSSRVYGYTF	TGCGCCAGCAGCTCCAGGGTCTATGGCTACACCTTC
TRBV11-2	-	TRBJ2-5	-	CASSLDAYTQYF	TGTGCCAGCAGCTTAGACGCCTATACCCAGTACTTC
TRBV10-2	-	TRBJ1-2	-	CASSVRAGDGYTF	TGCGCCAGCAGTGTTCGGGCAGGGGACGGCTACACCTTC
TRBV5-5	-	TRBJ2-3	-	CASSSRDTDTQYF	TGTGCCAGCAGCTCCCGGGACACAGATACGCAGTATTTT
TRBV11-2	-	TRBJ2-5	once	CASSLWRQETQYF	TGTGCCAGCAGCTTATGGCGGCAAGAGACCCAGTACTTC
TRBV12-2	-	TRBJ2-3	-	CASRPPIGSGTDTQYF	TGTGCAAGTCGCCCCCCGATCGGTTCTGGCACAGATACGCAGTATTTT
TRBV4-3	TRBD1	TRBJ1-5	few	CASSQDLGGIGNQPQHF	TGCGCCAGCAGCCAAGACTTAGGGGGCATCGGAAATCAGCCCCAGCATTTT
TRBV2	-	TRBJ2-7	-	CASSGGVGYEQYF	TGTGCCAGCAGCGGCGGGGTCGGCTACGAGCAGTACTTC
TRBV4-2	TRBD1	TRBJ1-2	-	CASSQGVGTGGDKNYGYTF	TGTGCCAGCAGCCAAGGGGTGGGGACAGGGGGCGATAAAAACTATGGCTACACCTTC
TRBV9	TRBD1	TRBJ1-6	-	CASSAALTGANSPLHF	TGTGCCAGCAGCGCCGCCCTGACAGGGGCGAATTCACCCCTCCACTTT
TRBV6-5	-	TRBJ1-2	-	CASSSHTLTGSGYTF	TGTGCCAGCAGTTCCCATACGCTTACAGGGAGCGGCTACACCTTC
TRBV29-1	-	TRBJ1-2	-	CSVDWGTGYGYTF	TGCAGCGTTGACTGGGGAACGGGATATGGCTACACCTTC
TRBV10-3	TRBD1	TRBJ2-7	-	CAISDPGRPGQEVGEQYF	TGTGCCATCAGTGACCCAGGGAGACCGGGACAGGAGGTTGGGGAGCAGTACTTC
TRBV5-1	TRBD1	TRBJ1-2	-	CASSLSAGGASGYTF	TGCGCCAGCAGCTTGTCTGCAGGGGGCGCAAGTGGCTACACCTTC
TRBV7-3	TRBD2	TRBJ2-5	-	CASSPGGGTQYF	TGTGCCAGCAGCCCGGGAGGGGGGACCCAGTACTTC
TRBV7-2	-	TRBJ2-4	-	CASSLSPAKNIQYF	TGTGCCAGCAGCCTAAGCCCAGCCAAAAACATTCAGTACTTC
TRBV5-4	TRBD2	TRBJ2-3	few	CASSFPGLAGGATDTQYF	TGTGCCAGCAGCTTCCCGGGACTAGCGGGAGGGGCGACAGATACGCAGTATTTT
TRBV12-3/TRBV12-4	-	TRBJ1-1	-	CASKKRTEAFF	TGTGCCAGCAAGAAGAGAACTGAAGCTTTCTTT
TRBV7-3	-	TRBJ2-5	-	CASSLGPGQGRAETQYF	TGTGCCAGCAGCTTAGGCCCCGGGCAGGGGAGAGCAGAGACCCAGTACTTC
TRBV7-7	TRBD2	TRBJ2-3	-	CASSSGTSGSVGTDTQYF	TGTGCTAGCAGCTCCGGGACTAGCGGGAGTGTCGGCACAGATACGCAGTATTTT
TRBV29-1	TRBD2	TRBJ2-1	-	CSGSRTSGYNEQFF	TGCAGCGGCTCCCGGACTAGCGGTTACAATGAGCAGTTCTTC
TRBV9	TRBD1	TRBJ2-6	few	CASSGEQGFSGANVLTF	TGTGCCAGCAGCGGCGAACAGGGGTTCTCTGGGGCCAACGTCCTGACTTTC
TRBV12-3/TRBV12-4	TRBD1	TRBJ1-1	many	CASSRGLSTEAFF	TGTGCCAGTTCCAGGGGGCTGAGCACTGAAGCTTTCTTT
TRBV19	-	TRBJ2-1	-	CASTRRYGYNNEQFF	TGTGCCAGTACGAGGCGGTACGGATATAACAATGAGCAGTTCTTC